One and the same sample provided the 2 T cell receptor beta chains below, sequenced in a study of blood T cell repertoires in COVID-19. Assay: immunoSEQ multiplex PCR; the TCRdb copy retains only in-frame clones and omits some. The table records about 410,000 clones, around 90% of them present only once. Sequencing used PBMCs or T cells enriched from blood (not recorded which). These receptors originate from a man aged 18 to 30 who had recovered from COVID-19.

The chain joins TRBV4-1 to TRBJ2-5, with D unclear. With 0 bases removed from V and 2 bases from J, the gap between germline ends came to 10 bases. The germline V gene has CDR1 MGHRA and CDR2 YSYEKL. This CDR3 region has 15 residues. CDR3 sequence: CASSQEEGRQETQYF. The CDR3 DNA follows: TGCGCCAGCAGCCAAGAAGAAGGCAGGCAAGAGACCCAGTACTTC.

Details on this clone: Other DNA sequences in the same sample also yield this CDR3. The V call is TRBV19, the J call TRBJ1-1; D gene uncertain. With 0 bases removed from V and 3 bases from J, the gap between germline ends came to 5 bases. The CDR3 is 13 amino acids. Germline V CDR1 and CDR2: LNHDA, SQIVND (reference sequence). The chain's CDR3 is CASSIDRDTEAFF. The CDR3, as DNA: TGTGCCAGTAGTATAGATCGAGACACTGAAGCTTTCTTT. Using reference TRBV19 and TRBJ1-1 for the parts outside the CDR3, the full variable domain is DGGITQSPKYLFRKEGQNVTLSCEQNLNHDAMYWYRQDPGQGLRLIYYSQIVNDFQKGDIAEGYSVSREKKESFPLTVTSAQKNPTAFYLCASSIDRDTEAFFGQGTRLTVV.